The 23 T cell receptor beta chains below were found in one sample sequenced in a study of regulatory dendritic cells for organ transplantation. Their antigen targets remain unknown. Here immunoSEQ multiplex PCR was the method, and the copy in TCRdb shows in-frame clones only, minus some. The sample contains more than 10,000 clones, approximately 79% of which appear only once. Sorted subsets were CFSE-labeled and cultured around five days with allogeneic dendritic cells. Sequencing was performed on naive CD8+ T cells from blood cultured with regulatory dendritic cells. As for subset: CD45RA+ naive T cells. The receptors derive from a human donor in good health.

This chain connects TRBV4-3 to TRBJ1-2; 7 bases map to TRBD1. Germline V gene lookup returns CDR1 LGHNA and CDR2 YSLEER. The CDR3 sequence is 14 residues long. The junction had 7 bases not matched to a gene; V was cut back by 1 base and J by 8 bases. CDR3: CASSQVRGVLGYTF. CDR3 nucleotide sequence: TGCGCCAGCAGCCAAGTCAGGGGGGTGTTAGGCTACACCTTC.

The CDR3 protein is CASSFQGAAYEQYF. DNA for the CDR3: TGTGCCAGCAGCTTTCAGGGGGCGGCCTACGAGCAGTACTTC. V gene TRBV7-9 combines with J gene TRBJ2-7; TRBD1 aligns across 8 bases. The CDR3 extends over 14 amino acids. Trimming took 3 bases from V and 2 from J; bases not matched to a gene: 3. Germline-derived CDR1 and CDR2 are SEHNR and FQNEAQ (reference sequence).

This clone was recorded once. The CDR3 DNA follows: TGTGCCAGCAGCCCCGACAGGGTAAAGTTAGAAGGCAATGAGCAGTTCTTC. It translates to CASSPDRVKLEGNEQFF. V gene TRBV5-5 combines with J gene TRBJ2-1, with 7 bases fitting TRBD1. CDR1 is SGHKS and CDR2 is YYEKEE in the germline V gene (reference sequence). J lost 6 bases, V lost 4 bases, and 16 bases had no gene match. CDR3 length: 17 residues.

The gene calls are TRBV7-9 and TRBJ2-5, with 10 bases fitting TRBD2. Germline trimming cut 5 bases from V and 5 bases from J; bases unmatched to any gene: 11. This CDR3 comprises 16 residues. The germline gives CDR1 SEHNR, CDR2 FQNEAQ (reference sequence). CDR3 nucleotides: TGTGCCAGCAGCCCCGTGGTAGCGGGGGGCCGGGAGACCCAGTACTTC. It specifies CASSPVVAGGRETQYF.

CDR3 nucleotide sequence: TGTGCCAGCAGTGACAACGGGGGGGTCAATGAGCAGTTCTTC. It translates to CASSDNGGVNEQFF. The V call is TRBV2, the J call TRBJ2-1; 8 nucleotides agree with TRBD2. V dropped 3 bases and J dropped 6; count of bases not matched to a gene: 4. Looked up from germline, CDR1 is SNHLY and CDR2 is FYNNEI. The CDR3 has 14 residues.

This chain links TRBV27 with TRBJ1-6; D might be TRBD1 (5 bases). V dropped 3 bases and J dropped 0 bases, with 12 bases sitting between them. This CDR3 region has 17 residues. Germline values: CDR1 MNHEY, CDR2 SMNVEV (reference sequence). The CDR3 here is CASSLWGTISYNSPLHF. The CDR3 DNA reads TGTGCCAGCAGTTTGTGGGGCACTATCTCCTATAATTCACCCCTCCACTTT.

This chain connects TRBV6-5 to TRBJ2-7; tentatively, D is TRBD1 (5 bases). In germline, CDR1 is MNHEY, CDR2 SVGAGI. The CDR3 has 14 residues. Trimming cost V 7 bases and J 4 bases, with 17 bases left between them. CDR3 in DNA: TGTGCCAGCAAGGACATACCATTCCCATACGAGCAGTACTTC. Protein sequence: CASKDIPFPYEQYF.

The chain uses TRBV7-9 and TRBJ2-3; D may be TRBD2 (5 bases). Deletions cut 4 bases from V and 5 bases from J, with 16 bases between. The CDR3 is made up of 15 amino acids. Germline V CDR1 and CDR2: SEHNR, FQNEAQ (reference sequence). CDR3 sequence reads: CASSSRGPSGDTQYF. CDR3 coding DNA: TGTGCCAGCAGCTCTAGAGGGCCTTCGGGAGATACGCAGTATTTT.

V gene TRBV13 combines with J gene TRBJ2-2; D perhaps matches TRBD2 (6 bases). V was clipped by 3 bases and J by 2 bases, with 10 bases between them. Germline V CDR1 and CDR2: PRHDT, FYEKMQ (reference sequence). This CDR3 spans 15 amino acids. The CDR3 nucleotides read TGTGCCAGCAGCTTGTCGGGGACTAACACCGGGGAGCTGTTTTTT. This encodes CASSLSGTNTGELFF. The full variable domain, its missing parts supplied by reference TRBV13 and TRBJ2-2, is AAGVIQSPRHLIKEKRETATLKCYPIPRHDTVYWYQQGPGQDPQFLISFYEKMQSDKGSIPDRFSAQQFSDYHSELNMSSLELGDSALYFCASSLSGTNTGELFFGEGSRLTVL.

The chain couples TRBV13 to TRBJ2-7; D unclear. CDR1 and CDR2 from the germline V gene are PRHDT and FYEKMQ (reference sequence). The CDR3 length is 11 residues. Trimming removed 7 bases from V and 4 bases from J, with 8 bases in between. The CDR3 region is CASTNSYEQYF. The CDR3 coding sequence is TGTGCCAGCACGAACAGTTACGAGCAGTACTTC. Full variable domain (missing parts from reference TRBV13 and TRBJ2-7): AAGVIQSPRHLIKEKRETATLKCYPIPRHDTVYWYQQGPGQDPQFLISFYEKMQSDKGSIPDRFSAQQFSDYHSELNMSSLELGDSALYFCASTNSYEQYFGPGTRLTVT.

This clone was observed a handful of times. The rearrangement uses TRBV11-2 and TRBJ1-2; TRBD1 agrees at 7 bases. Germline-derived CDR1 and CDR2 are SGHAT and FQNNGV. The CDR3 length is 13 residues. Germline trimming cut 0 bases from V and 8 bases from J; bases unmatched to any gene: 3. The CDR3 DNA sequence: TGTGCCAGCAGCTTAGATCGGGACAGAGGCTACACCTTC. Translated: CASSLDRDRGYTF.

The CDR3 DNA follows: TGTGCCAGCAGTTATCAGAAGAACACTGAAGCTTTCTTT. It specifies CASSYQKNTEAFF. V is TRBV6-5 and J is TRBJ1-1; D ambiguous. Germline V gene sequence: CDR1 MNHEY, CDR2 SVGAGI. The CDR3 length is 13 residues. V lost 3 bases to trimming and J lost 1 base, with 6 bases between them.

This chain joins TRBV19 and TRBJ2-2; D possibly corresponds to TRBD2 (5 bases). The CDR3 length is 14 residues. Deletions cut 6 bases from V and 5 bases from J, with 13 bases between. Looked up from germline, CDR1 is LNHDA and CDR2 is SQIVND (reference sequence). The CDR3 DNA sequence: TGTGCCAGTAGAATCGGACTGGGGACCGGGGAGCTGTTTTTT. Amino acid sequence: CASRIGLGTGELFF.

The J gene is TRBJ1-2, the V gene TRBV12-5, with a tentative D call TRBD1 (5 bases). Trimming took 6 bases from V and 2 from J, leaving 16 bases between them. CDR3 size: 15 residues. The germline gives CDR1 LGHNT, CDR2 FRNRAP. The CDR3 protein is CASGGPSSDNYGYTF. CDR3 in DNA: TGTGCTAGTGGGGGGCCGAGTTCGGACAACTATGGCTACACCTTC.

The rearrangement joins TRBV4-3 to TRBJ2-5, with D possibly being TRBD2 (5 bases). Germline CDR1 is LGHNA and CDR2 is YSLEER. The CDR3 runs 16 residues. V was trimmed by 2 bases and J by 2 bases, leaving 15 bases between them. DNA of the CDR3: TGCGCCAGCAGCCAAAACCCTTCTAGCTGGCAAGAGACCCAGTACTTC. Protein: CASSQNPSSWQETQYF.

The genes are TRBV5-6 and TRBJ1-1; 8 bases are shared with TRBD1. The length of the CDR3 is 15 residues. From germline, CDR1 is SGHDT and CDR2 YYEEEE. The trim removed 4 bases at V and 6 bases at J, leaving 11 bases unmatched. The CDR3 here is CASSVSGTGASEAFF. The CDR3 DNA sequence: TGTGCCAGCAGCGTATCCGGGACAGGAGCCTCTGAAGCTTTCTTT.

V gene TRBV4-1 combines with J gene TRBJ1-1; 10 bases align to TRBD1. Germline CDR1 is MGHRA and CDR2 is YSYEKL. This CDR3 is built from 14 residues. Trimming at V came to 6 bases and at J to 3 bases, leaving 4 bases not matched to a gene. The CDR3 nucleotides read TGCGCCAGCAGACCCGGGACAGGGGACACTGAAGCTTTCTTT. Amino acid sequence: CASRPGTGDTEAFF.

V and J are TRBV4-3 and TRBJ1-1; 7 nucleotides agree with TRBD1. The CDR3 has 15 amino acids. V was clipped by 0 bases and J by 1 base; unmatched bases: 2. CDR1 is LGHNA, CDR2 YSLEER, per germline. The CDR3 region is CASSQDRTGNTEAFF. DNA of the CDR3: TGCGCCAGCAGCCAAGATAGGACAGGGAACACTGAAGCTTTCTTT.

The chain combines TRBV6-5 with TRBJ2-2; possibly TRBD1 for D (6 bases). From germline, CDR1 is MNHEY and CDR2 SVGAGI. Trimming took off 8 bases at V and 1 base at J, with 11 bases between the two ends. This CDR3 is 14 amino acids long. As DNA, the CDR3 is TGTGCCAGCCGGAGAGGGGGGAACACCGGGGAGCTGTTTTTT. Its translation is CASRRGGNTGELFF.

The chain couples TRBV4-3 to TRBJ2-7, with a weak D call TRBD2 (6 bases). The CDR3 extends over 16 amino acids. With 0 bases removed from V and 0 bases from J, the gap between germline ends came to 12 bases. Per the germline V gene, CDR1 is LGHNA and CDR2 is YSLEER. CDR3 loop: CASSQDPRGSSYEQYF. The CDR3 DNA follows: TGCGCCAGCAGCCAAGATCCCCGGGGGAGCTCCTACGAGCAGTACTTC.

V and J are TRBV19 and TRBJ1-5, with 9 bases matching TRBD1. The CDR3 totals 16 residues. Trimming at V came to 2 bases and at J to 3 bases, leaving 5 bases not matched to a gene. From germline, CDR1 is LNHDA and CDR2 SQIVND (reference sequence). The CDR3 loop reads CASSIRGDRANQPQHF. CDR3 nucleotide sequence: TGTGCCAGTAGTATACGGGGGGACAGGGCCAATCAGCCCCAGCATTTT.

This rearrangement joins TRBV2 to TRBJ2-2; the D is unclear. The CDR3 sequence is 14 residues long. V lost 5 bases and J lost 3, with 10 bases in between. Germline V gives CDR1 SNHLY, CDR2 FYNNEI. In nucleotides, the CDR3 is TGTGCCAGCAGTTCCCAAAGCCACACCGGGGAGCTGTTTTTT. Amino acid sequence: CASSSQSHTGELFF.

V is TRBV13 and J is TRBJ2-7; the D gene is possibly TRBD1 (5 bases). V shed 5 bases and J shed 6 bases, with 20 bases lying between them. This CDR3 has 15 amino acids. CDR1 is PRHDT and CDR2 is FYEKMQ in the germline V gene (reference sequence). The CDR3 protein is CASSPDGQVAGEQYF. For the CDR3, the DNA is TGTGCCAGCAGCCCGGACGGACAAGTGGCTGGCGAGCAGTACTTC.